This TCR beta chain comes out of a study of T cell responses to AZD1222 COVID-19 vaccine. Study context: Recipients boosted at about 4 weeks or about 12 weeks are pooled.

Using immunoSEQ multiplex PCR, the repertoire was profiled, and TCRdb retains in-frame clones only, with some absent. Of some 85,000 clones in the sample, about 90% were seen once. Study-level points and caveats: Only a handful of AZD1222 recipients tested seropositive at baseline. Clonal diversity was possibly underestimated, and the donors were mostly white British, with more females. Repertoires were collected only later (after the peak T cell response had occurred).

About this clone: Its antigen remains unknown.

In germline, CDR1 is MGHDK, CDR2 SYGVNS. The CDR3 length is 16 residues. Trimming pared 4 bases from V and 1 base from J, leaving 16 bases between. This sequence originates from an adult in good health. The gene calls are TRBV25-1 and TRBJ1-2; D remains ambiguous. The sample consisted of peripheral blood, taken on day 0 of AZD1222 vaccination. The CDR3 DNA reads TGTGCCAGCAGTGCTCCGTTTTGGACCAATAACTATGGCTACACCTTC. Translated: CASSAPFWTNNYGYTF.